The clone carrying this T cell receptor (beta chain) appeared once. The record originates from a study of blood T cell repertoires in COVID-19. Overall study context: There were acute and convalescent COVID-19 samples, and they came from the United States, Italy and Spain.

CDR3 length: 14 amino acids. Germline CDR1 SGHRS, CDR2 YFSETQ. With 0 bases removed from V and 5 bases from J, the gap between germline ends came to 11 bases. Authors' analysis steps: Amplification of reference gene primers provided the estimated nucleated cell counts. Clones were sequenced by immunoSEQ multiplex PCR, and TCRdb holds only the in-frame ones, with some missing. V and J calls plus clone size are reproduced from that table; the DNA served to infer D and trimming. The sample carries around 220,000 clones, 82% recorded once. V usage is TRBV5-1 and J usage is TRBJ2-5; a weak D match, TRBD2 (7 bases). The specimen sequenced was peripheral blood. This TCR was sampled from a woman older than 75 with COVID-19, enrolled during active disease. This CDR3 reads CASSLAGGWETQYF. CDR3 sequence (DNA): TGCGCCAGCAGCTTGGCGGGGGGCTGGGAGACCCAGTACTTC.